These 25 T cell receptor beta chains originate from one sample sequenced in a study of OX40 agonist ivuxolimab in advanced cancers. Measured with immunoSEQ multiplex PCR; TCRdb has only the in-frame clones, and not every one. Of tens of thousands of clones listed, less than 95% are singletons. This material consisted of CD4+ or CD8+ T cells sorted from blood, taken in a trial of the OX40 agonist ivuxolimab. The source is an adult with an advanced solid tumor such as melanoma, head and neck, liver or kidney cancer.

The gene calls are TRBV5-8 and TRBJ1-5; D is unclear. Germline CDR1 and CDR2: SGHTS and YDEGEE. The CDR3 is made up of 15 amino acids. Trimming left V 0 bases short and J 4 bases short, with 11 bases between. This CDR3 is CASSLGRAENQPQHF. The CDR3 DNA reads TGTGCCAGCAGCTTGGGCCGGGCGGAGAATCAGCCCCAGCATTTT.

This clone appeared once. V and J are TRBV7-9 and TRBJ2-7, with TRBD2 as a possible D gene (7 bases). This CDR3 spans 14 amino acids. The germline V gene has CDR1 SEHNR and CDR2 FQNEAQ (reference sequence). V lost 4 bases and J 1 base, leaving 11 bases between the germline ends. Here the CDR3 reads CASSSKGGSYEQYF. The DNA of the CDR3 is TGTGCCAGCAGCTCAAAGGGGGGGTCCTACGAGCAGTACTTC. Variable domain in full (rest from reference TRBV7-9 and TRBJ2-7): DTGVSQNPRHKITKRGQNVTFRCDPISEHNRLYWYRQTLGQGPEFLTYFQNEAQLEKSRLLSDRFSAERPKGSFSTLEIQRTEQGDSAMYLCASSSKGGSYEQYFGPGTRLTVT.

This chain uses TRBV7-9 with TRBJ2-5, with a tentative D call TRBD1 (6 bases). CDR1 and CDR2 from the germline V gene are SEHNR and FQNEAQ (reference sequence). The CDR3 length is 14 residues. Trimming stripped 5 bases from V and 5 bases from J, with 15 bases between. The DNA of the CDR3 is TGTGCCAGCAGCGCCGAGACAGGCAGTGAGACCCAGTACTTC. Translation gives CASSAETGSETQYF.

This chain links TRBV14 with TRBJ2-1; D is perhaps TRBD1 or TRBD2 (5 bases each). CDR1 and CDR2 (germline): SGHDN, FVKESK. V lost 3 bases and J 0 bases, leaving 21 bases between the germline ends. This CDR3 is 19 amino acids long. The CDR3 protein is CASSHHPGASGFSYNEQFF. The DNA for the CDR3 is TGTGCCAGCAGCCACCACCCCGGGGCGAGCGGCTTCTCCTACAATGAGCAGTTCTTC.

The chain recombines TRBV14 with TRBJ2-1; D unresolved. CDR3 length: 13 amino acids. V lost 0 bases and J 12 bases, leaving 12 bases between the germline ends. Germline CDR1 SGHDN, CDR2 FVKESK. As DNA, the CDR3 is TGTGCCAGCAGCCAAGAACAGTCCTTTGGGCAGTTCTTC. The encoded protein is CASSQEQSFGQFF.

In this sample, this clone turned up once. V usage is TRBV5-5 and J usage is TRBJ1-1; D is uncertain. This CDR3 is 14 amino acids long. The V end was cut by 4 bases, the J end by 11 bases, with 21 bases between. Germline lookup yields CDR1 SGHKS and CDR2 YYEKEE (reference sequence). For the CDR3, the DNA is TGTGCCAGCAGCCCCAACCTTGGCAGCTTGGAGGCTTTCTTT. Protein: CASSPNLGSLEAFF.

This rearrangement joins TRBV7-6 to TRBJ2-1; D gene uncertain. Germline CDR1 SGHVS, CDR2 FNYEAQ. Trimming stripped 4 bases from V and 4 bases from J, with 17 bases between. This CDR3 comprises 16 residues. CDR3 sequence (DNA): TGTGCCAGCAGCTCAGAAAACATTCCAGGTTACAATGAGCAGTTCTTC. Protein: CASSSENIPGYNEQFF.

The chain uses TRBV6-5 and TRBJ1-6; 8 nucleotides agree with TRBD1. CDR3 length: 14 residues. Looked up from germline, CDR1 is MNHEY and CDR2 is SVGAGI. The ends lost 2 bases at V and 7 bases at J; junction bases unmatched: 1. The chain's CDR3 is CASSYDRGNSPLHF. CDR3 nucleotides: TGTGCCAGCAGTTACGACAGGGGAAATTCACCCCTCCACTTT.

The rearrangement links TRBV5-8 to TRBJ2-1, with 8 positions matching TRBD1. With 1 base clipped from V and 5 bases from J, the junction kept 11 bases outside the gene matches. The CDR3 contains 17 residues. CDR1 is SGHTS, CDR2 YDEGEE, per germline. In DNA, the CDR3 is TGTGCCAGCAGCTTGACTACCTCGGGACAGGAGAACAATGAGCAGTTCTTC. It codes for CASSLTTSGQENNEQFF.

This chain connects TRBV27 to TRBJ2-1; possible D gene TRBD1, 6 bases. V lost 4 bases and J 8 bases, leaving 15 bases between the germline ends. CDR1 and CDR2 (germline): MNHEY, SMNVEV (reference sequence). CDR3 length equals 14 residues. The CDR3 DNA reads TGTGCCAGCAGTTGGCCAGGGGAAGGGGATGAGCAGTTCTTC. This encodes CASSWPGEGDEQFF.

CDR3 sequence: CASSLGFGGVGEQYF. In DNA form, the CDR3 reads TGCGCCAGCAGCTTGGGTTTTGGGGGGGTCGGCGAGCAGTACTTC. This sequence joins TRBV5-1 and TRBJ2-7; 7 positions match TRBD2. The junction had 9 bases not matched to a gene; V was cut back by 0 bases and J by 6 bases. The CDR3 is 15 amino acids. CDR1 and CDR2 from the germline V gene are SGHRS and YFSETQ.

Comments on this clone: An end of the junction differs from the germline gene, which may be a read error. This chain joins TRBV6-5 and TRBJ2-5; D might be TRBD2 (6 bases). Germline V gene lookup returns CDR1 MNHEY and CDR2 SVGAGI. The length of the CDR3 is 13 residues. DNA of the CDR3: TGTGCCAGCAGTTACCGGAACCGGGAGACCCGGTACTTC. Its protein product is CASSYRNRETRYF.

The chain uses TRBV29-1 and TRBJ2-5; D might be TRBD1 or TRBD2, each matching 7 bases. The CDR3 covers 15 residues. The ends were cut back, 5 bases at V and 3 bases at J, with 19 bases in the middle. Germline CDR1 is SQVTM and CDR2 is ANQGSEA. The CDR3, as DNA: TGCAGCGTTCATACCCCCCAGGGGGGGAAAGAGACCCAGTACTTC. Amino acids: CSVHTPQGGKETQYF.

In this sample, this clone turned up a few times. The V call is TRBV7-9, the J call TRBJ2-2, with TRBD2 matching over 10 bases. Germline V gene data show CDR1 as SEHNR and CDR2 as FQNEAQ (reference sequence). The length of the CDR3 is 16 residues. V shed 3 bases, J shed 7 bases, and the junction held 8 bases outside the gene matches. The CDR3 sequence: CASSFRSGRAFGELFF. The DNA for the CDR3 is TGTGCCAGCAGCTTTCGGAGCGGGAGGGCCTTCGGGGAGCTGTTTTTT.

The V and J genes are TRBV5-5 and TRBJ2-1; D unresolved. Germline CDR1 is SGHKS and CDR2 is YYEKEE (reference sequence). There are 13 residues in the CDR3. V lost 6 bases and J lost 5, with 12 bases in between. The CDR3, as DNA: TGTGCCAGCAACATGGTTTTCGACAATGAGCAGTTCTTC. This encodes CASNMVFDNEQFF.

The chain joins TRBV11-2 to TRBJ1-5; D is uncertain. Germline V gene sequence: CDR1 SGHAT, CDR2 FQNNGV. V shed 1 base and J shed 4 bases, with 8 bases lying between them. This CDR3 is 14 amino acids long. The CDR3 bases are TGTGCCAGCAGCTTAGGTAGTCTTAATCAGCCCCAGCATTTT. It specifies CASSLGSLNQPQHF.

The CDR3 loop reads CASSLGVGEAFF. CDR3 nucleotide sequence: TGTGCCAGCAGCTTAGGGGTGGGTGAAGCTTTCTTT. This rearrangement joins TRBV7-9 to TRBJ1-1; no clear D gene. This CDR3 contains 12 residues. Trimming removed 1 base at V and 7 bases at J, with 7 bases between. CDR1 SEHNR and CDR2 FQNEAQ come from the germline V gene (reference sequence).

The chain couples TRBV5-6 to TRBJ2-3; the D gene could be TRBD1 or TRBD2 (5 bases each). V lost 5 bases to trimming and J lost 2 bases, with 12 bases between them. The CDR3 runs 14 residues. The germline gives CDR1 SGHDT, CDR2 YYEEEE. CDR3 region: CASSRGTYTDTQYF. As DNA, the CDR3 is TGTGCCAGCAGTCGGGGCACCTACACAGATACGCAGTATTTT. Using reference TRBV5-6 and TRBJ2-3 for the parts outside the CDR3, the full variable domain is DAGVTQSPTHLIKTRGQQVTLRCSPKSGHDTVSWYQQALGQGPQFIFQYYEEEERQRGNFPDRFSGHQFPNYSSELNVNALLLGDSALYLCASSRGTYTDTQYFGPGTRLTVL.

The chain recombines TRBV6-5 with TRBJ1-2; 7 nucleotides agree with TRBD1. Germline V lookup: CDR1 MNHEY, CDR2 SVGAGI. J lost 7 bases, V lost 5 bases, and 4 bases had no gene match. The CDR3 covers 12 residues. In nucleotides, the CDR3 is TGTGCCAGCAGTAAGGGGGCGCTTGGCTACACCTTC. Residues: CASSKGALGYTF.

The CDR3 DNA is TGTGCCAGCAGGTTACTCGGGGGGGCCACTAATGAAAAACTGTTTTTT. Translating it yields CASRLLGGATNEKLFF. V usage is TRBV27 and J usage is TRBJ1-4; D is possibly TRBD1 (6 bases). Germline CDR1 MNHEY, CDR2 SMNVEV (reference sequence). This CDR3 spans 16 amino acids. V shed 6 bases and J shed 2 bases, with 16 bases lying between them.

The chain couples TRBV15 to TRBJ1-5; D gene uncertain. V was shortened by 4 bases and J by 0 bases, with 13 bases between the two germline ends. The CDR3 loop spans 16 amino acids. Germline V gives CDR1 LNHNV, CDR2 YYDKDF (reference sequence). This CDR3 reads CATSKIQRYSNQPQHF. CDR3 DNA: TGTGCCACCAGCAAGATCCAGAGGTATAGCAATCAGCCCCAGCATTTT.

The CDR3 reads CASSPRRVDTQYF. CDR3 bases: TGTGCCAGCAGCCCTAGGAGAGTGGATACGCAGTATTTT. The chain employs TRBV7-9 and TRBJ2-3; D is unresolved. Germline CDR1 reads SEHNR; CDR2 reads FQNEAQ (reference sequence). CDR3 length equals 13 residues. Trimming removed 5 bases from V and 6 bases from J, with 12 bases in between.

The chain has TRBV10-3 and TRBJ1-4; D is undetermined. V was cut by 2 bases and J by 4 bases, with 8 bases left in between. CDR3 size: 14 residues. CDR1 and CDR2 from the germline V gene are ENHRY and SYGVKD. DNA for the CDR3: TGTGCCATCAGTGAGGATGTCCTTAATGAAAAACTGTTTTTT. Amino acid sequence: CAISEDVLNEKLFF.

This clone was recorded once. The V and J genes are TRBV27 and TRBJ1-1; 9 bases match TRBD1. The length of the CDR3 is 15 residues. CDR1 and CDR2 from the germline V gene are MNHEY and SMNVEV (reference sequence). The V segment lost 5 bases and the J segment 3 bases; nucleotides outside the gene matches: 7. The CDR3 coding sequence is TGTGCCAGCAGTACAACGACAGGGGGAGACACTGAAGCTTTCTTT. Protein: CASSTTTGGDTEAFF.

This sequence joins TRBV6-1 and TRBJ1-2; 7 bases fit TRBD1. Looked up from germline, CDR1 is MNHNS and CDR2 is SASEGT. This CDR3 region has 11 residues. V was clipped by 9 bases and J by 7 bases; unmatched bases: 5. The CDR3 reads CASYRGGGYTF. The CDR3 DNA sequence: TGTGCCAGTTACAGGGGTGGTGGCTACACCTTC.